The rows below give T cell receptor beta chains drawn from one sample of a study of blood T cell repertoires in COVID-19. Profiled with immunoSEQ multiplex PCR; TCRdb holds only in-frame clones, not every one. The sample lists roughly 250,000 clones, around 90% occurring once. Sequences were obtained from PBMCs or T cells enriched from blood (not recorded which). These TCRs come from a woman aged 30 to 39 with acute COVID-19. CDR3s include the opening cysteine and the closing phenylalanine or tryptophan. The D gene is left open where the match is weak. The size of a clone is reported for some rows only, either as once, few or many, or as a class for expanded clones.

clone_size	v_call	j_call	d_call	cdr3_aa	cdr3_nt
-	TRBV2	TRBJ2-1	TRBD1	CASSDQVRGKTGNEQFF	TGTGCCAGCAGTGACCAAGTCAGGGGGAAGACGGGAAATGAGCAGTTCTTC
-	TRBV6-2/TRBV6-3	TRBJ2-2	TRBD2	CASSSPGLAGVGSGELFF	TGTGCCAGCAGTTCGCCGGGACTAGCGGGAGTTGGATCCGGGGAGCTGTTTTTT
many	TRBV11-2	TRBJ1-1	TRBD1	CASSYGQGEAFF	TGTGCCAGCAGCTACGGACAGGGGGAAGCTTTCTTT
few	TRBV5-8	TRBJ2-7	-	CASSPGQRVTNEQYF	TGTGCCAGCAGCCCCGGGCAGCGGGTCACGAACGAGCAGTACTTC
-	TRBV6-1	TRBJ2-1	TRBD2	CASREGRAFYNEQFF	TGTGCCAGCAGAGAAGGGAGGGCCTTCTACAATGAGCAGTTCTTC
-	TRBV11-2	TRBJ2-2	TRBD1	CASSSTGVTGELFF	TGTGCCAGCAGCTCAACAGGGGTGACCGGGGAGCTGTTTTTT
few	TRBV3-1/TRBV3-2	TRBJ2-3	TRBD2	CASSQAGGTWDTQYF	TGTGCCAGCAGCCAGGCGGGAGGGACATGGGATACGCAGTATTTT
-	TRBV5-4	TRBJ2-3	-	CASSLDRSDTQYF	TGTGCCAGCAGCTTAGACAGGTCAGATACGCAGTATTTT
few	TRBV7-6	TRBJ2-7	TRBD1	CASSLEGTGGYEQYF	TGTGCCAGCAGCTTAGAAGGGACAGGGGGCTACGAGCAGTACTTC
many	TRBV6-5	TRBJ1-6	TRBD1	CASTLGTENSPLHF	TGTGCCAGCACTCTCGGGACAGAGAATTCACCCCTCCACTTT
once	TRBV2	TRBJ1-2	-	CASSEWGGTNYGYTF	TGTGCCAGCAGTGAATGGGGGGGGACTAACTATGGCTACACCTTC
-	TRBV7-6	TRBJ2-7	TRBD2	CASSFGTSGSYEQYF	TGTGCCAGCAGCTTTGGGACTAGCGGTTCCTACGAGCAGTACTTC
-	TRBV4-1	TRBJ1-6	-	CASSQDPWTDTNSPLHF	TGCGCCAGCAGCCAAGATCCGTGGACAGACACAAATTCACCCCTCCACTTT
-	TRBV29-1	TRBJ2-1	TRBD2	CSVEDLRLAGGLAYNEQFF	TGCAGCGTTGAAGATCTAAGGCTAGCGGGAGGTTTGGCCTACAATGAGCAGTTCTTC
few	TRBV28	TRBJ2-7	TRBD1	CASRGLRQGAGEQYF	TGTGCCAGCAGGGGACTTCGACAGGGGGCGGGGGAGCAGTACTTC
once	TRBV3-1/TRBV3-2	TRBJ2-7	-	CASSQEGRAPDF	TGTGCCAGCAGCCAAGAGGGCCGCGCTCCAGACTTC
-	TRBV9	TRBJ2-2	-	CASSGLTGELFF	TGTGCCAGCAGCGGGCTCACCGGGGAGCTGTTTTTT
-	TRBV2	TRBJ1-5	-	CASSDVFRDQPQHF	TGTGCCAGCAGTGATGTTTTCAGGGATCAGCCCCAGCATTTT
-	TRBV30	TRBJ1-6	TRBD1	CAWSVGTGPNSPLHF	TGTGCCTGGAGTGTGGGGACAGGGCCAAATTCACCCCTCCACTTT
-	TRBV4-1	TRBJ2-7	TRBD1	CASSRGQGSLSEQYF	TGCGCCAGCAGCCGCGGACAGGGGTCGTTAAGCGAGCAGTACTTC
-	TRBV10-3	TRBJ1-2	TRBD1	CAISETPGQGAGGYTF	TGTGCCATCAGTGAGACACCGGGACAGGGGGCTGGAGGCTACACCTTC
-	TRBV11-2	TRBJ2-1	-	CASRTGVEQFF	TGTGCCAGCAGGACCGGGGTCGAGCAGTTCTTC
-	TRBV13	TRBJ2-6	-	CASSLSSGANVLTF	TGTGCCAGCAGCCTGAGCTCTGGGGCCAACGTCCTGACTTTC
-	TRBV6-5	TRBJ1-6	-	CASSYSADRMGSPLHF	TGTGCCAGCAGTTACTCTGCCGACAGGATGGGCTCACCCCTCCACTTT
-	TRBV4-1	TRBJ1-2	-	CASSHGGHGKSTF	TGCGCCAGCAGCCATGGGGGACATGGGAAGAGCACCTTC
-	TRBV11-1	TRBJ1-4	TRBD1	CASSLMTGGNEKLFF	TGTGCCAGCAGCTTAATGACAGGGGGTAATGAAAAACTGTTTTTT
-	TRBV19	TRBJ2-1	TRBD1	CASSIVLRDRGVNEQFF	TGTGCCAGTAGTATAGTTCTCCGGGACAGGGGGGTCAATGAGCAGTTCTTC
-	TRBV18	TRBJ1-6	-	CASSTLIQQTGNSPLHF	TGTGCCAGCTCGACCTTAATACAGCAGACGGGAAATTCACCCCTCCACTTT
-	TRBV6-5	TRBJ2-7	TRBD2	CASNRLAGAGEQYF	TGTGCCAGCAATCGACTAGCGGGAGCGGGGGAGCAGTACTTC
few	TRBV21-1	TRBJ1-4	-	CASSPGQGTNEKLFF	TGTGCCAGCAGCCCCGGACAGGGAACTAATGAAAAACTGTTTTTT
few	TRBV19	TRBJ1-5	-	CASNTDWDSGSQPQHF	TGTGCCAGTAACACGGACTGGGACTCCGGCAGTCAGCCCCAGCATTTT
-	TRBV6-5	TRBJ2-1	-	CASNQGSYNEQFF	TGTGCCAGCAATCAGGGTTCCTACAATGAGCAGTTCTTC
few	TRBV7-3	TRBJ2-1	TRBD2	CASSLAGVEQFF	TGTGCCAGCAGTCTAGCGGGAGTTGAGCAGTTCTTC
-	TRBV5-1	TRBJ2-3	TRBD1	CASSIRQGTQYF	TGCGCCAGCAGCATAAGACAGGGGACGCAGTATTTT
-	TRBV28	TRBJ2-3	-	CASNPNPGVKTDTQYF	TGTGCCAGCAACCCAAATCCGGGAGTAAAAACAGATACGCAGTATTTT
-	TRBV12-5	TRBJ2-1	TRBD2	CASASGRASGDYNEQFF	TGTGCTAGTGCCTCAGGTAGGGCTAGCGGGGACTACAATGAGCAGTTCTTC
few	TRBV4-3	TRBJ2-7	-	CASSPQVAQGEQYF	TGCGCCAGCAGCCCGCAGGTGGCCCAGGGCGAGCAGTACTTC
-	TRBV5-1	TRBJ2-2	TRBD1	CASSEPGTGAAGELFF	TGCGCCAGCAGCGAACCCGGGACAGGGGCCGCCGGGGAGCTGTTTTTT
-	TRBV28	TRBJ2-5	-	CASSFRTKETQYF	TGTGCCAGCAGTTTTAGGACTAAAGAGACCCAGTACTTC
-	TRBV7-7	TRBJ2-1	TRBD2	CASSPGTSGYNEQFF	TGTGCTAGCAGCCCGGGGACTAGCGGTTACAATGAGCAGTTCTTC
-	TRBV20-1	TRBJ2-5	-	CSASGGQETQYF	TGCAGTGCTAGTGGCGGCCAAGAGACCCAGTACTTC
-	TRBV9	TRBJ2-3	-	CASSVEGDSTDTQYF	TGTGCCAGCAGCGTAGAAGGGGATAGCACAGATACGCAGTATTTT
-	TRBV19	TRBJ1-6	TRBD1	CASRGQPSSYNSPLHF	TGTGCCAGTAGGGGACAGCCGAGCTCCTATAATTCACCCCTCCACTTT